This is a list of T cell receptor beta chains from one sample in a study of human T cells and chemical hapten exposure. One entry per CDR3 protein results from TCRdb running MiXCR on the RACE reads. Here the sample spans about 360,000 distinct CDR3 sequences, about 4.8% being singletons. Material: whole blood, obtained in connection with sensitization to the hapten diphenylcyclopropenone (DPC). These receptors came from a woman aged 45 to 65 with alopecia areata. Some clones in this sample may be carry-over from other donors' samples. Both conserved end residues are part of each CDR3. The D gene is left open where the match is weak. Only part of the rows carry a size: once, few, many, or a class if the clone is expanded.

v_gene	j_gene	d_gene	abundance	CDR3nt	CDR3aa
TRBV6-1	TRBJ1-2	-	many	TGTGCCAGCAGTGATCTTGACGGCTTTTATGGCTACACCTTC	CASSDLDGFYGYTF
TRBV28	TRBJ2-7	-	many	TGTGCCAGCAGTGGGTCCGGGCTAGCGAGCTACGAGCAGTACTTC	CASSGSGLASYEQYF
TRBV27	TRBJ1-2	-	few	TGTGCCAGCAGTTTTGGCGGTACCTATGGCTACACCTTC	CASSFGGTYGYTF
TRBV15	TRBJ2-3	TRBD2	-	TGTGCCACCAGCAGAGAGAGGGGGACTAGCGGTCCCTCGGATACGCAGTATTTT	CATSRERGTSGPSDTQYF
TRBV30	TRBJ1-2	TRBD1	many	TGTGCCTGGAGTCCCGGACAGGCTTATGGCTACACCTTC	CAWSPGQAYGYTF
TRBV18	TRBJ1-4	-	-	TGTGCCAGCTCACCAAAAGCAACTAATGAAAAACTGTTTTTT	CASSPKATNEKLFF
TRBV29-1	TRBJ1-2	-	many	TGCAGCGTTGGAGGGGAACTAAACTATGGCTACACCTTC	CSVGGELNYGYTF
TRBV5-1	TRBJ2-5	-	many	TGCGCCAGCAGCGCCGACGGAAGAGAGACCCAGTACTTC	CASSADGRETQYF
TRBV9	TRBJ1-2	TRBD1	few	TGTGCCAGCATCAGACAGGGAAGGAGCGATGGCTACACCTTC	CASIRQGRSDGYTF
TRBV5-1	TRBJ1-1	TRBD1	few	TGCGCCAGCAGCCGTGAGACAGGGCTAGGCACTGAAGCTTTCTTT	CASSRETGLGTEAFF
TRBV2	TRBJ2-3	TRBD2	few	TGTGCCACAAGACTAGCGGGGCTCACAGATACGCAGTATTTT	CATRLAGLTDTQYF
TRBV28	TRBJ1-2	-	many	TGTGCCACTTCGGGGGGGGGCGAGAACTATGGCTACACCTTC	CATSGGGENYGYTF
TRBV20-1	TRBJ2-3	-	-	TGCAGTGCTAGCGCGTCTAAGGGGGGCACAGATACGCAGTATTTT	CSASASKGGTDTQYF
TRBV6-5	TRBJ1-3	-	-	TGTGCCAGCAGGACCCGCGGCGGGTCTGGAAACACCATATATTTT	CASRTRGGSGNTIYF
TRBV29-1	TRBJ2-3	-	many	TGCAGCGCCGTGGGTCTAGCTGCGGATACGCAGTATTTT	CSAVGLAADTQYF